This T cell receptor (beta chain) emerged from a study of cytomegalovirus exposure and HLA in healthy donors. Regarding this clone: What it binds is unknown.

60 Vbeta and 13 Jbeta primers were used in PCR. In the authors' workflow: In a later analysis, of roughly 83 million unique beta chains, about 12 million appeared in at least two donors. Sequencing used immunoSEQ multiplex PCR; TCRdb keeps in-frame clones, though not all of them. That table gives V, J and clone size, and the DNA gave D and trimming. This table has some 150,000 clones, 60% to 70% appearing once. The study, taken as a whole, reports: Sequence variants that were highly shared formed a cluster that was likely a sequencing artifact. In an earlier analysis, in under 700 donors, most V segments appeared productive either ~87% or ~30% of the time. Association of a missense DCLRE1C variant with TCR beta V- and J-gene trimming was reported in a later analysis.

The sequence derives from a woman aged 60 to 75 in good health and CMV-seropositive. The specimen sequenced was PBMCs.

The CDR3 DNA sequence: TGCGCCAGCAGTGTGGAGGTGCCTGGAAACACCATATATTTT. This sequence encodes CASSVEVPGNTIYF. This chain uses TRBV5-1 with TRBJ1-3; D uncertain. The germline CDR1 and CDR2 sequences are SGHRS and YFSETQ. This CDR3 is 14 amino acids long. Trimming took 5 bases from V and 2 from J, leaving 11 bases between them.